This T cell receptor (beta chain) was identified in a study of blood T cell repertoires in COVID-19. Original analysis: The assay estimated nucleated cells by amplifying reference gene primers. Profiled with immunoSEQ multiplex PCR; TCRdb holds only in-frame clones, not every one. The V and J calls and clone size come from that table; D and trimming were worked out from the DNA. The data show about 70,000 clones, around 92% seen once. This CDR3 is 11 amino acids long. Trimming took 6 bases from V and 4 from J, leaving 4 bases between them. The germline V gene encodes CDR1 LNHDA and CDR2 SQIVND (reference sequence).

The sequence was collected from a man in his 60s with acute or convalescent COVID-19. This chain connects TRBV19 to TRBJ1-5, with D uncertain. Sequencing was performed on peripheral blood. The CDR3 sequence is CASSPNQPQHF. The CDR3 DNA reads as TGTGCCAGTAGCCCTAATCAGCCCCAGCATTTT.